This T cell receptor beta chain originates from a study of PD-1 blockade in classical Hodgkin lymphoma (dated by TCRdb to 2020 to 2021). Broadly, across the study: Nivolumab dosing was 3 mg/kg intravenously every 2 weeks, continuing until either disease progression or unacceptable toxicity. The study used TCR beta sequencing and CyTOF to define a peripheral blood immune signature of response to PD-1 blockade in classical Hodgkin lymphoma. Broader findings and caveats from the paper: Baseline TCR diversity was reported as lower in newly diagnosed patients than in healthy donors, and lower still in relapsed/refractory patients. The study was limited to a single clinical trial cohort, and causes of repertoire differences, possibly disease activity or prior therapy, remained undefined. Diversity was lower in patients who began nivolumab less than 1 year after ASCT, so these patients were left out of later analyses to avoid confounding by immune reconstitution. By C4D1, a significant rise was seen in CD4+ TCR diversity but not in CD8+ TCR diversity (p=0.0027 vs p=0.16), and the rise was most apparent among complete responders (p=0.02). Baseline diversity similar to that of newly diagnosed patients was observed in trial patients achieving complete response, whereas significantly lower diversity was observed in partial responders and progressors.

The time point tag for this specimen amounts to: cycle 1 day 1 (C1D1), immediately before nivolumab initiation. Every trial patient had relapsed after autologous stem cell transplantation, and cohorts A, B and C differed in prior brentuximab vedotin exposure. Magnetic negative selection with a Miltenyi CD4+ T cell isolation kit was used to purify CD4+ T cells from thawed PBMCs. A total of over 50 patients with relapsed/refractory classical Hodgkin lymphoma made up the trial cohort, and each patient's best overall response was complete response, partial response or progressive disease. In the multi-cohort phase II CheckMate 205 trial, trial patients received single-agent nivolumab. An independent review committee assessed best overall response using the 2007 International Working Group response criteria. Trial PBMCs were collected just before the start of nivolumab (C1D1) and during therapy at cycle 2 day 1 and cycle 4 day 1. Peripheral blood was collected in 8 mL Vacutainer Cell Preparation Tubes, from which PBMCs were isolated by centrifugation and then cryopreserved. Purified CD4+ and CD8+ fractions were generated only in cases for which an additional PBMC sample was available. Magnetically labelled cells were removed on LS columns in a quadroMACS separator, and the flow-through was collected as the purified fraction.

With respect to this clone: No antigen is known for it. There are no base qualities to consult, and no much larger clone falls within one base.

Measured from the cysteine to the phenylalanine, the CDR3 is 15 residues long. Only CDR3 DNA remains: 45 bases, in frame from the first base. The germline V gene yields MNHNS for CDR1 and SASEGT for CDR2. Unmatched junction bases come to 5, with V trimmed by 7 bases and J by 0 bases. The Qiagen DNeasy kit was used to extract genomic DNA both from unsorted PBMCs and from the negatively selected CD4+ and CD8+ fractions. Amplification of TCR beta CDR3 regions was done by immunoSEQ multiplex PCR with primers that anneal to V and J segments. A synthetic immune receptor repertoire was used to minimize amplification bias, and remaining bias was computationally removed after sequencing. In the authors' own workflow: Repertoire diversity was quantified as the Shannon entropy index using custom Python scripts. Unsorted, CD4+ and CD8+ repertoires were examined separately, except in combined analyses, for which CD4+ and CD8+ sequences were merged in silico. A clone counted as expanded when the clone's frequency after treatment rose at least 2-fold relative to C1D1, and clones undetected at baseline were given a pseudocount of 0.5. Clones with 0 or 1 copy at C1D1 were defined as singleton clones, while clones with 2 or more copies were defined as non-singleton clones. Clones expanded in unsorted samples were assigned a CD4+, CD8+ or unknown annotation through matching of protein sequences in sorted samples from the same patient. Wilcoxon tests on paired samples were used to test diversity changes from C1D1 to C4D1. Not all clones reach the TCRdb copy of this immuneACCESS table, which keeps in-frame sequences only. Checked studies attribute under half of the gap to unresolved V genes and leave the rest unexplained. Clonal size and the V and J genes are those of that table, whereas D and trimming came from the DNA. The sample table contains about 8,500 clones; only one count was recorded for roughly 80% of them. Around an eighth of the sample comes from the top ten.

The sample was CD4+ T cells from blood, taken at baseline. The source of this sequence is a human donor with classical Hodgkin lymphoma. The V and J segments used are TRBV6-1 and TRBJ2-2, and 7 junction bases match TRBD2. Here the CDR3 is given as CASKPSGANTGELFF. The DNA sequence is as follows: TGTGCCAGCAAACCTAGCGGAGCGAACACCGGGGAGCTGTTTTTT.